Listed below are T cell receptor beta chains from one sample, sequenced in a study of CD8 T cells in ankylosing spondylitis. TCRdb re-derived calls from the 5' RACE reads in MiXCR, one entry per CDR3 protein. This table has 130,000 or so distinct CDR3 sequences, 6% to 8.5% appearing once. Source material: blood, either unsorted or a sorted T cell fraction (not recorded which). The source of these receptors is a male donor with ankylosing spondylitis or in good health (not recorded which). The CDR3 runs from the conserved cysteine through the conserved F or W. The D gene is left open where the match is weak. Not every row has a clone size; where given, it reads once, few, many or a size class.

-	TRBV18	TRBJ2-5	few	13	CASSPPMLETQYF	TGTGCCAGCTCACCACCCATGTTGGAGACCCAGTACTTC
-	TRBV20-1	TRBJ1-5	few	14	CSARDQQGNQPQHF	TGCAGTGCTAGAGATCAACAGGGCAATCAGCCCCAGCATTTT
-	TRBV3-1	TRBJ2-7	-	13	CASSQERRGEQYF	TGTGCCAGCAGCCAAGAAAGGCGCGGAGAGCAGTACTTC
-	TRBV25-1	TRBJ2-1	many	13	CASSESQDNEQFF	TGTGCCAGCAGTGAATCACAGGACAATGAGCAGTTCTTC
-	TRBV6-5	TRBJ2-7	many	16	CASSYGPSGSAYEQYF	TGTGCCAGCAGTTACGGACCCTCGGGTAGTGCCTACGAGCAGTACTTC
TRBD2	TRBV20-1	TRBJ2-7	many	15	CSAREPRTSFYEQYF	TGCAGTGCTAGAGAACCCAGGACTAGTTTCTACGAGCAGTACTTC
-	TRBV18	TRBJ2-1	many	15	CASSPRTLASNEQFF	TGTGCCAGCTCACCAAGGACGCTAGCTAGCAATGAGCAGTTCTTC
-	TRBV12-3/TRBV12-4	TRBJ1-1	many	13	CASSLTVRTEAFF	TGTGCCAGCAGTTTGACAGTCCGGACTGAAGCTTTCTTT
TRBD2	TRBV15	TRBJ2-1	many	18	CATSSLAGALNRYNEQFF	TGTGCCACCAGCAGCCTAGCGGGAGCCCTAAATCGGTACAATGAGCAGTTCTTC
-	TRBV2	TRBJ2-1	many	14	CASSEAQTYNEQFF	TGTGCCAGCAGTGAAGCGCAAACCTACAATGAGCAGTTCTTC
TRBD2	TRBV5-1	TRBJ2-1	many	17	CASKLKLLAGPGDEQFF	TGCGCCAGCAAGTTAAAGCTTTTAGCGGGGCCAGGTGATGAGCAGTTCTTC
-	TRBV12-3/TRBV12-4	TRBJ1-1	-	12	CASGALNTEAFF	TGTGCCAGTGGGGCCCTGAACACTGAAGCTTTCTTT
-	TRBV5-1	TRBJ2-7	many	16	CASSFSPASGVYEQYF	TGCGCCAGCAGTTTTTCGCCAGCTTCAGGGGTCTACGAGCAGTACTTC
-	TRBV7-2	TRBJ1-1	many	14	CASSFIGLGTEAFF	TGTGCCAGCAGCTTCATCGGCTTGGGCACTGAAGCTTTCTTT
TRBD2	TRBV12-3/TRBV12-4	TRBJ2-7	many	16	CASSRLLREGSYEQYF	TGTGCCAGCAGCCGACTTCTACGGGAGGGCTCCTACGAGCAGTACTTC
TRBD1	TRBV12-3/TRBV12-4	TRBJ2-7	few	19	CASCPPGQGLLRGSYEQYF	TGTGCCAGCTGTCCGCCGGGACAGGGGCTGTTGAGGGGCTCCTACGAGCAGTACTTC
-	TRBV27	TRBJ1-5	many	15	CASSLASGTSQPQHF	TGTGCCAGCAGTTTGGCGTCAGGGACATCTCAGCCCCAGCATTTT
-	TRBV5-1	TRBJ1-2	many	13	CASSLGSNYGYTF	TGCGCCAGCAGCTTGGGCAGCAACTATGGCTACACCTTC
TRBD1	TRBV11-1	TRBJ2-2	-	18	CASSPILLDRGPNGELFF	TGTGCCAGCAGCCCTATACTCCTGGACAGGGGGCCCAACGGGGAGCTGTTTTTT
TRBD2	TRBV5-1	TRBJ2-1	many	17	CASSKRPGLAGPNEQFF	TGCGCCAGCAGCAAACGACCGGGACTAGCGGGACCCAATGAGCAGTTCTTC
-	TRBV6-5	TRBJ2-5	few	15	CASSYSGQGEETQYF	TGTGCCAGCAGTTACTCAGGGCAGGGTGAAGAGACCCAGTACTTC
-	TRBV5-1	TRBJ1-2	many	13	CASSPTVNYGYTF	TGCGCCAGCAGCCCGACGGTCAACTATGGCTACACCTTC
-	TRBV28	TRBJ2-7	many	12	CASSSGAYEQYF	TGTGCCAGCAGCTCGGGGGCCTACGAGCAGTACTTC